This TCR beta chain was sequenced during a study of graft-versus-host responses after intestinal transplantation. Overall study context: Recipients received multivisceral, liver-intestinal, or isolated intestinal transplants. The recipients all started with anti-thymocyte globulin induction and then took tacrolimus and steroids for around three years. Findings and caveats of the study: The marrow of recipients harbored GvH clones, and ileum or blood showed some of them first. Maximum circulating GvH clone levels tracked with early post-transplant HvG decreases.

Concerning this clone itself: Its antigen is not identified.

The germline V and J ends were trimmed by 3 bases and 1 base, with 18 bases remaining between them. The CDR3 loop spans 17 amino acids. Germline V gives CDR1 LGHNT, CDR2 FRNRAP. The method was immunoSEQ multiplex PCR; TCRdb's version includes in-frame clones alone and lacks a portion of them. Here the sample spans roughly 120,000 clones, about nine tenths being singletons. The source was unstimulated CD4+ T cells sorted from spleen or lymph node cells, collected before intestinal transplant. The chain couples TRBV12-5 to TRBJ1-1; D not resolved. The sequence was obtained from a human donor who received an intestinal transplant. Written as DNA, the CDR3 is TGTGCTAGTGGTTTCGGAGGACCGACCTTTGAGAACACTGAAGCTTTCTTT. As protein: CASGFGGPTFENTEAFF.